The source of this T cell receptor (beta chain) is a study of TIL therapy for anti-PD-1-resistant metastatic lung cancer. Background on the study: A handful of tumors were EGFR-mutant and two were ALK-rearranged.

A remark on this clone: Antigen: not known.

Sequencing used immunoSEQ v3. TCRdb keeps only in-frame clones here, not all; method: immunoSEQ multiplex PCR. The repertoire has tens of thousands of clones, less than 75% of them found once; the top ten carry roughly 6%. Study outcomes and limitations: Compared with baseline intratumoral T cells, expanded TIL cultures were more clonal and less diverse (roughly 6.5% vs 31%).

Trimming took off 1 base at V and 5 bases at J, with 17 bases between the two ends. Germline CDR1 and CDR2: SGHVS and FNYEAQ. The CDR3 runs 16 residues. Time point indicated: pre-treatment sample, taken before nivolumab and TIL therapy. Tumor tissue came from excised metastases, mostly pleural nodules or supraclavicular lymph nodes. The material sequenced was tumor tissue, taken at baseline. The clonotype originates from a person between 25 and 79 years old with non-small cell lung cancer. The chain has TRBV7-6 and TRBJ2-5; D remains ambiguous. The CDR3, as DNA: TGTGCCAGCAGCTTAGTTTCCCAGTGGTCTCGGGAGACCCAGTACTTC. Translating gives CASSLVSQWSRETQYF.